The TCR beta chain under discussion was sequenced for a study of early T cells in non-severe SARS-CoV-2 infection. Study-level information: Bulk RNA isolated from unsorted whole blood underwent sequencing; chains were not paired.

V gave up 7 bases and J gave up 0 bases, with 9 bases separating them. CDR3 length: 12 residues. Germline V gene sequence: CDR1 SQVTM, CDR2 ANQGSEA. In the library, individual cDNA molecules carried attached unique molecular identifiers. TCRdb itself ran the 5' RACE reads through MiXCR, one entry per CDR3 protein. The sample shows 50,000 to 70,000 distinct CDR3 sequences, around 9% of them seen only once. The clonotype comes from an adult who was a healthcare worker with PCR-confirmed SARS-CoV-2 infection or an uninfected control (not recorded which). The V call is TRBV29-1, the J call TRBJ1-1; D remains unclear. The sequenced sample consisted of whole blood. Written as DNA, the CDR3 is TGCAGCGCGGGGAACATGAACACTGAAGCTTTCTTT. Amino acid sequence: CSAGNMNTEAFF.